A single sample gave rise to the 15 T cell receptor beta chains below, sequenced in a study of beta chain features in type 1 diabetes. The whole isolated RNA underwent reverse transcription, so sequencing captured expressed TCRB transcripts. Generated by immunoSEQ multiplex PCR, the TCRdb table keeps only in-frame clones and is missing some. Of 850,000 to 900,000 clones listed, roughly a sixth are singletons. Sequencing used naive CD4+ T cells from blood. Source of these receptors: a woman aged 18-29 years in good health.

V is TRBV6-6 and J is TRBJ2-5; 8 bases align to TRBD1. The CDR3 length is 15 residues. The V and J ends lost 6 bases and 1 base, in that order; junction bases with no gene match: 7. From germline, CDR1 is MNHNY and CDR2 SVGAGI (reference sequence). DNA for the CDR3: TGTGCCAGCAGGCGGGGACAGGCCTTCCAAGAGACCCAGTACTTC. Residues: CASRRGQAFQETQYF.

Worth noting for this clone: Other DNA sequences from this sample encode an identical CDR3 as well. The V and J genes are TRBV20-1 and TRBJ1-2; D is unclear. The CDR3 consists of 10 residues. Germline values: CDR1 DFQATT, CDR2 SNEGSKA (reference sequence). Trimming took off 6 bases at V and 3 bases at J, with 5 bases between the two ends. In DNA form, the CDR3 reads TGCAGTGCAGGACACTATGGCTACACCTTC. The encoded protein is CSAGHYGYTF.

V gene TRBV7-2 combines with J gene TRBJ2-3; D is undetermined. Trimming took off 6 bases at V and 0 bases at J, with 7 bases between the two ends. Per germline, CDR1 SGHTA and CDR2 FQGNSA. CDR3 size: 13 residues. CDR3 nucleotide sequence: TGTGCCAGCAGAGAGCAAAGCACAGATACGCAGTATTTT. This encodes CASREQSTDTQYF.

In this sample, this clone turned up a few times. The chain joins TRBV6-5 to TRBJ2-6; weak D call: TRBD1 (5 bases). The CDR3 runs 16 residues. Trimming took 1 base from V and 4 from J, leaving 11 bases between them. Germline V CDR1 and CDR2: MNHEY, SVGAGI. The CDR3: CASSYFQGTGANVLTF. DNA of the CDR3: TGTGCCAGCAGTTACTTTCAGGGTACAGGGGCCAACGTCCTGACTTTC.

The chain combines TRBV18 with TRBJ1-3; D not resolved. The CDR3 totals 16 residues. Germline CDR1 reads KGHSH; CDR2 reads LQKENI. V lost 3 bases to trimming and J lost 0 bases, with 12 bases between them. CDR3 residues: CASSPVRSSSGNTIYF. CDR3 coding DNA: TGTGCCAGCTCACCCGTCCGGTCGAGCTCTGGAAACACCATATATTTT.

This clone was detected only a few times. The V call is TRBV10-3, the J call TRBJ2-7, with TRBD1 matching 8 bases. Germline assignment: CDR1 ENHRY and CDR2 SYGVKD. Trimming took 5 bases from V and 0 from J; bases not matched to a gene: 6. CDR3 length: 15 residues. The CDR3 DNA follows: TGTGCCATCAGTAACCCGGGGACAGGCTCCTACGAGCAGTACTTC. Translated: CAISNPGTGSYEQYF.

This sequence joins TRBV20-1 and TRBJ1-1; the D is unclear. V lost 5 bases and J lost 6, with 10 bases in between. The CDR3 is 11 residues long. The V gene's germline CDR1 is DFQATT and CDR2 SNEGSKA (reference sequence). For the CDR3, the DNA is TGCAGTGCTCAGACATCCGCTGAAGCTTTCTTT. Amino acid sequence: CSAQTSAEAFF.

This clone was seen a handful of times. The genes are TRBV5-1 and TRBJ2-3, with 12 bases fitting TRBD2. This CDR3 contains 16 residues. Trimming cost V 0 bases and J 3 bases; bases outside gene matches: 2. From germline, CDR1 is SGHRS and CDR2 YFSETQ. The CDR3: CASSLGLAGETDTQYF. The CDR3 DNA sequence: TGCGCCAGCAGCTTGGGACTAGCGGGAGAAACAGATACGCAGTATTTT. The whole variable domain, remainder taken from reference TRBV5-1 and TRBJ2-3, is KAGVTQTPRYLIKTRGQQVTLSCSPISGHRSVSWYQQTPGQGLQFLFEYFSETQRNKGNFPGRFSGRQFSNSRSEMNVSTLELGDSALYLCASSLGLAGETDTQYFGPGTRLTVL.

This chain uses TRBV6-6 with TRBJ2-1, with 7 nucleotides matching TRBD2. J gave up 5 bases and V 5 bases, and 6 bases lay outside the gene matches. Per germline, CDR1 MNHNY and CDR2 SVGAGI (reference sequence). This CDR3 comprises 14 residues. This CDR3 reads CASSREEIHNEQFF. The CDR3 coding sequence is TGTGCCAGCAGTCGGGAGGAGATTCACAATGAGCAGTTCTTC.

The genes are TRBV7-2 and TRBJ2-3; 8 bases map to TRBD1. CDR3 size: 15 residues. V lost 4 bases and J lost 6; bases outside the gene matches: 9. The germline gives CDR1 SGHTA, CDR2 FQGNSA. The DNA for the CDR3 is TGTGCCAGCAGCTGGACAGGGTTCACCACGGATACGCAGTATTTT. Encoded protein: CASSWTGFTTDTQYF.

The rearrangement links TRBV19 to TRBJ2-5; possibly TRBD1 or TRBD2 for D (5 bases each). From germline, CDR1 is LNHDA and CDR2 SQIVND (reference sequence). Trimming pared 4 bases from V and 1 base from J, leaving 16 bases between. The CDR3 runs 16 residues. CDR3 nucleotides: TGTGCCAGTAGTACCTCTTCCGGGACGGTCCAAGAGACCCAGTACTTC. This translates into CASSTSSGTVQETQYF.

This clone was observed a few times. The CDR3 is CASSKLWTGGKHEQYF. The CDR3 nucleotides are TGTGCCAGCAGCAAACTCTGGACAGGGGGGAAGCACGAGCAGTACTTC. The gene calls are TRBV13 and TRBJ2-7, with 10 bases aligning to TRBD1. From germline, CDR1 is PRHDT and CDR2 FYEKMQ (reference sequence). The CDR3 spans 16 residues. The trim removed 5 bases at V and 5 bases at J, leaving 12 bases unmatched.

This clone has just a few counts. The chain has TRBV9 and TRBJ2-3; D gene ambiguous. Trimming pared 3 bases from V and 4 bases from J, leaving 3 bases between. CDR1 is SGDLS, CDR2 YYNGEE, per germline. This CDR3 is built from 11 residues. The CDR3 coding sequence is TGTGCCAGCAGCGGATCAGATACGCAGTATTTT. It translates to CASSGSDTQYF.

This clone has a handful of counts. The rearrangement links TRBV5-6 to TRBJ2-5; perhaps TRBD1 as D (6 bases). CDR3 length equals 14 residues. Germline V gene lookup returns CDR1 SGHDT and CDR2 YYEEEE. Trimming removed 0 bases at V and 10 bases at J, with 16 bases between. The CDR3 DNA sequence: TGTGCCAGCAGCTTGGGTTGGGGGCAGAGGGTCCAGTACTTC. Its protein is CASSLGWGQRVQYF. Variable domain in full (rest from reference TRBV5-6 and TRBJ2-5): DAGVTQSPTHLIKTRGQQVTLRCSPKSGHDTVSWYQQALGQGPQFIFQYYEEEERQRGNFPDRFSGHQFPNYSSELNVNALLLGDSALYLCASSLGWGQRVQYFGPGTRLLVL.

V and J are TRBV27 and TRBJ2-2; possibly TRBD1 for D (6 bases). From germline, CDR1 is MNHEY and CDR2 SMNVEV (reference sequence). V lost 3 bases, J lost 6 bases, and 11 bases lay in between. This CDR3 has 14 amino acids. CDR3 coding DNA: TGTGCCAGCAGTTTCACCAGGGGCTCCGGGGAGCTGTTTTTT. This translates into CASSFTRGSGELFF.